A selection of T cell receptor beta chains follows, all from one sample in a study of blood T cells in healthy people across ages. TCRdb re-derived calls from the 5' RACE reads in MiXCR, one entry per CDR3 protein. The sample consists of 800,000 to 950,000 distinct CDR3 sequences, 29% of them appearing once. These same data were also listed under a study on T cells of mothers and their children.

Sequenced material: blood. The receptors come from a woman in her thirties or forties in good health. Both conserved end residues are part of each CDR3. Each record gives: D gene, V gene, clone size, J gene, CDR3 DNA, CDR3 protein. A D gene is named only where the DNA matches it firmly. Clone size is not always given. Where it is, it says once, few, many or a class for expanded clones.

D gene: -
V gene: TRBV7-2
clone size: many
J gene: TRBJ2-3
CDR3 DNA: TGTGCCAGCAGCCAACGCAGGGACACAGATACGCAGTATTTT
CDR3 protein: CASSQRRDTDTQYF

D gene: -
V gene: TRBV12-3/TRBV12-4
clone size: -
J gene: TRBJ1-4
CDR3 DNA: TGTGCCAGCAGTTGGGGGGGGGGGTTAGGAAATGAAAAACTGTTTTTT
CDR3 protein: CASSWGGGLGNEKLFF

D gene: TRBD1
V gene: TRBV6-5
clone size: -
J gene: TRBJ1-2
CDR3 DNA: TGTGCCAGCAAGCGACAGGGGTACTATGGCTACACCTTC
CDR3 protein: CASKRQGYYGYTF

D gene: -
V gene: TRBV12-3/TRBV12-4
clone size: few
J gene: TRBJ1-5
CDR3 DNA: TGTGCCAGCAGTTTTGTGGCAAACAATCAGCCCCAGCATTTT
CDR3 protein: CASSFVANNQPQHF

D gene: TRBD1
V gene: TRBV4-2
clone size: -
J gene: TRBJ1-3
CDR3 DNA: TGTGCCAGCAGCCAAGACGGACAGGGATCAGGAAACACCATATATTTT
CDR3 protein: CASSQDGQGSGNTIYF

D gene: -
V gene: TRBV7-2
clone size: many
J gene: TRBJ1-4
CDR3 DNA: TGTGCCAGCAGCTTAGCGGGGGGTAATGAAAAACTGTTTTTT
CDR3 protein: CASSLAGGNEKLFF

D gene: TRBD2
V gene: TRBV28
clone size: many
J gene: TRBJ2-4
CDR3 DNA: TGTGCCAGCAGCACCCCGGGGGGACTAGCCAAAAACATTCAGTACTTC
CDR3 protein: CASSTPGGLAKNIQYF

D gene: -
V gene: TRBV12-3/TRBV12-4
clone size: -
J gene: TRBJ2-1
CDR3 DNA: TGTGCCAGCAGCCTCGGGGGCAAATCCGTCTATGAGCAGTTCTTC
CDR3 protein: CASSLGGKSVYEQFF

D gene: TRBD2
V gene: TRBV12-3/TRBV12-4
clone size: -
J gene: TRBJ2-3
CDR3 DNA: TGTGCCACTCAGCGGGGTAGGGTGGATACGCAGTATTTT
CDR3 protein: CATQRGRVDTQYF

D gene: -
V gene: TRBV29-1
clone size: -
J gene: TRBJ2-7
CDR3 DNA: TGCAGCGTAACCGGGACACTCCCCCACGAGCAGTACTTC
CDR3 protein: CSVTGTLPHEQYF

D gene: -
V gene: TRBV11-1
clone size: -
J gene: TRBJ2-1
CDR3 DNA: TGTGCCTGCAGCTTGGCGTGGGTAGGAGGCAACGAGCAGTTCTTC
CDR3 protein: CACSLAWVGGNEQFF

D gene: -
V gene: TRBV4-1
clone size: -
J gene: TRBJ1-2
CDR3 DNA: TGCGCCAGCAGAGGGAGCGGGGGAAGAGACTATGGCTACACCTTC
CDR3 protein: CASRGSGGRDYGYTF

D gene: TRBD1
V gene: TRBV7-9
clone size: -
J gene: TRBJ1-1
CDR3 DNA: TGTGCCAGCACCACCTCAGGGGGCTCTAACACTGAAGCTTTCTTT
CDR3 protein: CASTTSGGSNTEAFF

D gene: -
V gene: TRBV29-1
clone size: -
J gene: TRBJ1-1
CDR3 DNA: TGCAGCGTGGCACGTGAGGGACTAGGTGCTTTCTTT
CDR3 protein: CSVAREGLGAFF

D gene: -
V gene: TRBV28
clone size: once
J gene: TRBJ1-1
CDR3 DNA: TGTGCCAGCAGTTCGTCCCCCAGGGTGGGCACTGAAGCTTTCTTT
CDR3 protein: CASSSSPRVGTEAFF

D gene: TRBD1
V gene: TRBV5-1
clone size: -
J gene: TRBJ1-2
CDR3 DNA: TGCGCCAGCAGCTCAAGAACCGGGACAGATGGCTACACCTTC
CDR3 protein: CASSSRTGTDGYTF

D gene: -
V gene: TRBV18
clone size: -
J gene: TRBJ2-3
CDR3 DNA: TGTGCCAGCTCACCTCAAGTTGGTTTCGGCACAGATACGCAGTATTTT
CDR3 protein: CASSPQVGFGTDTQYF

D gene: -
V gene: TRBV20-1
clone size: many
J gene: TRBJ2-7
CDR3 DNA: TGCAGTGCTAGAGATCTGCGGGGGCCCTACGAGCAGTACTTC
CDR3 protein: CSARDLRGPYEQYF

D gene: -
V gene: TRBV6-5
clone size: once
J gene: TRBJ1-1
CDR3 DNA: TGTGCCAGCATCTCCGGACAGTCTAACACTGAAGCTTTCTTT
CDR3 protein: CASISGQSNTEAFF

D gene: -
V gene: TRBV10-3
clone size: few
J gene: TRBJ1-5
CDR3 DNA: TGTGCCATCAGTGGTGGCGTGGCCGGTGCGCCCCAGCATTTT
CDR3 protein: CAISGGVAGAPQHF

D gene: -
V gene: TRBV14
clone size: -
J gene: TRBJ2-1
CDR3 DNA: TGTGCCAGCAGCCAAGATGCGGATTTGGAGCAGTTCTTC
CDR3 protein: CASSQDADLEQFF

D gene: TRBD2
V gene: TRBV29-1
clone size: few
J gene: TRBJ2-3
CDR3 DNA: TGCAGCGTTACTTCGGTCGGGGGGGGCAGAACAGATACGCAGTATTTT
CDR3 protein: CSVTSVGGGRTDTQYF

D gene: -
V gene: TRBV6-5
clone size: -
J gene: TRBJ1-1
CDR3 DNA: TGTGCCAGCAGACGCCTTGACGGGAACACTGAAGCTTTCTTT
CDR3 protein: CASRRLDGNTEAFF